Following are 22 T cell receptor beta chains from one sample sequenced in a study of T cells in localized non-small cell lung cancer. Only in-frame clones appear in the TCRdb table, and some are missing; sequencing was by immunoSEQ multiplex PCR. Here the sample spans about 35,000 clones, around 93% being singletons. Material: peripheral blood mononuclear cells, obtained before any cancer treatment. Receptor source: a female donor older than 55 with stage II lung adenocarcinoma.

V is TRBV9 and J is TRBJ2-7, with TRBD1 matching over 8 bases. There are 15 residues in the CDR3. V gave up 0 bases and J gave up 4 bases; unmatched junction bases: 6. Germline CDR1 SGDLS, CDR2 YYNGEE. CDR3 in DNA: TGTGCCAGCAGCGTAGATTGGACAGGGATGTACGAGCAGTACTTC. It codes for CASSVDWTGMYEQYF.

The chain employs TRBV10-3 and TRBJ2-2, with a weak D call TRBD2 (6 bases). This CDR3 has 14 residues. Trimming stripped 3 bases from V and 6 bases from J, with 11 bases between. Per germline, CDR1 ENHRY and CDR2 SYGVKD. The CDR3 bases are TGTGCCATCAGTGATTTCAGGGAGGCCGGGGAGCTGTTTTTT. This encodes CAISDFREAGELFF.

CDR3 sequence (DNA): TGTGCCAGCAGTGATGGGAAGCACTACGTCCGTGAGCAGTTCTTC. This translates into CASSDGKHYVREQFF. The V and J genes are TRBV2 and TRBJ2-1, with D hard to call. The CDR3 sequence is 15 residues long. Deletions cut 3 bases from V and 9 bases from J, with 18 bases between. Germline V gives CDR1 SNHLY, CDR2 FYNNEI. Supplemented by reference TRBV2 and TRBJ2-1, the full variable domain reads EPEVTQTPSHQVTQMGQEVILRCVPISNHLYFYWYRQILGQKVEFLVSFYNNEISEKSEIFDDQFSVERPDGSNFTLKIRSTKLEDSAMYFCASSDGKHYVREQFFGPGTRLTVL.

The CDR3 nucleotides read TGTGCCAGCAGTTGGACAGGGGCGAACACTGAAGCTTTCTTT. It yields the protein CASSWTGANTEAFF. V is TRBV6-5 and J is TRBJ1-1; 9 nucleotides agree with TRBD1. CDR3 size: 14 residues. Germline V gene data show CDR1 as MNHEY and CDR2 as SVGAGI. V shed 4 bases and J 1 base; nucleotides not matched to a gene: 1.

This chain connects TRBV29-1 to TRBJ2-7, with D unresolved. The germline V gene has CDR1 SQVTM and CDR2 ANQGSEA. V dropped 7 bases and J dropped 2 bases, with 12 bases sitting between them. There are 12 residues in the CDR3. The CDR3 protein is CSGKDGPYEQYF. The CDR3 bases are TGCAGCGGTAAGGACGGCCCCTACGAGCAGTACTTC.

The chain's CDR3 is CASSVANADTQYF. DNA for the CDR3: TGTGCCAGCAGCGTAGCTAACGCAGATACGCAGTATTTT. This chain uses TRBV9 with TRBJ2-3; no firm D call. CDR3 length: 13 residues. CDR1 is SGDLS, CDR2 YYNGEE, per germline. The V and J ends lost 0 bases and 4 bases respectively, with 6 bases between them. The whole variable domain, filled in from reference TRBV9 and TRBJ2-3, reads DSGVTQTPKHLITATGQRVTLRCSPRSGDLSVYWYQQSLDQGLQFLIQYYNGEERAKGNILERFSAQQFPDLHSELNLSSLELGDSALYFCASSVANADTQYFGPGTRLTVL.

This CDR3 is CASSFTMNTEAFF. The CDR3 coding sequence is TGCGCCAGCAGCTTTACAATGAACACTGAAGCTTTCTTT. The gene calls are TRBV5-1 and TRBJ1-1; no clear D. V was shortened by 2 bases and J by 0 bases, with 5 bases between the two germline ends. The CDR3 covers 13 residues. CDR1 is SGHRS, CDR2 YFSETQ, per germline.

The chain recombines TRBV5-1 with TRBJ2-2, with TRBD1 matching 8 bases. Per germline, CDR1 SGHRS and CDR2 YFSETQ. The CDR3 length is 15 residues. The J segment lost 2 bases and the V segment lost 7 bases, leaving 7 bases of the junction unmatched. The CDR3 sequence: CASGATGANTGELFF. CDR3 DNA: TGCGCCAGCGGGGCGACAGGGGCTAACACCGGGGAGCTGTTTTTT.

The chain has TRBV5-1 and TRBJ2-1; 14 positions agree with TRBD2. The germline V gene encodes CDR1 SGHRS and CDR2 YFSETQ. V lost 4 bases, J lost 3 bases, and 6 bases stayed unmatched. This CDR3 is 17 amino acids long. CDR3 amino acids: CASSHGLAGGDYNEQFF. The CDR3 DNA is TGCGCCAGCAGCCATGGACTAGCGGGGGGAGACTACAATGAGCAGTTCTTC.

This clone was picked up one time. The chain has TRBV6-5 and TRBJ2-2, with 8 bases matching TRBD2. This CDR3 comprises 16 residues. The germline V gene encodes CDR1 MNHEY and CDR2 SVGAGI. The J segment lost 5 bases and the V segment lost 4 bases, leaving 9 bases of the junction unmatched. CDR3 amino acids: CASSSGRGARTGELFF. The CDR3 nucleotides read TGTGCCAGCAGTTCCGGGCGGGGGGCCAGGACCGGGGAGCTGTTTTTT.

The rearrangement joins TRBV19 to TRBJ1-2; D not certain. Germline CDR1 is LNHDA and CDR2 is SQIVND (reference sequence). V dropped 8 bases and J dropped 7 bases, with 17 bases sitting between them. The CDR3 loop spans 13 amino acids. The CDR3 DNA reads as TGTGCCAGTGGAGCAGAAAATTTACTTGGCTACACCTTC. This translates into CASGAENLLGYTF.

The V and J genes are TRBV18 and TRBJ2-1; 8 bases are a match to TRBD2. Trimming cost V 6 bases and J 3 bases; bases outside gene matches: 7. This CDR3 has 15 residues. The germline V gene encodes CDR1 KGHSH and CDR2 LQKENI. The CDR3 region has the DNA TGTGCCAGCTCTCAAAGCGGGGGAAACTACAATGAGCAGTTCTTC. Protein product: CASSQSGGNYNEQFF. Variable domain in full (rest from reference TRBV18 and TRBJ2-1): NAGVMQNPRHLVRRRGQEARLRCSPMKGHSHVYWYRQLPEEGLKFMVYLQKENIIDESGMPKERFSAEFPKEGPSILRIQQVVRGDSAAYFCASSQSGGNYNEQFFGPGTRLTVL.

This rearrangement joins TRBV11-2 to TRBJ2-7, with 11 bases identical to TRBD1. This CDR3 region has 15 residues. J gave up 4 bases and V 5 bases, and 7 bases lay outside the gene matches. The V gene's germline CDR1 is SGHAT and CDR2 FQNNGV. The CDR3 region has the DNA TGTGCCAGCAGCCCCGAGGGGACAGGGGGTTACGAGCAGTACTTC. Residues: CASSPEGTGGYEQYF. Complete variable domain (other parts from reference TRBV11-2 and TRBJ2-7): EAGVAQSPRYKIIEKRQSVAFWCNPISGHATLYWYQQILGQGPKLLIQFQNNGVVDDSQLPKDRFSAERLKGVDSTLKIQPAKLEDSAVYLCASSPEGTGGYEQYFGPGTRLTVT.

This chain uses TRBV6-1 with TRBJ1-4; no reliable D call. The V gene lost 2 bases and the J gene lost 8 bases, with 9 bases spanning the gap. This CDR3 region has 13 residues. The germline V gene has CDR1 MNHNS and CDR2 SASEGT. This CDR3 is CASSESLGEKLFF. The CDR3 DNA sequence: TGTGCCAGCAGTGAATCTCTTGGAGAAAAACTGTTTTTT.

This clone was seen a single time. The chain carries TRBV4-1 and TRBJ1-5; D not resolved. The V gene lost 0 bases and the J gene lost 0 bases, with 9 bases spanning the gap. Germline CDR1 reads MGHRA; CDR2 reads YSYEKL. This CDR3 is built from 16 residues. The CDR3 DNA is TGCGCCAGCAGCCAAGAAAGGCAGGATAGCAATCAGCCCCAGCATTTT. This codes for CASSQERQDSNQPQHF.

In DNA, the CDR3 is TGTGCCAGCAGGGGGGCGAACACTGAAGCTTTCTTT. Translating gives CASRGANTEAFF. The J gene is TRBJ1-1, the V gene TRBV28; weak D call: TRBD1 (6 bases). The CDR3 covers 12 residues. The V gene lost 6 bases and the J gene lost 1 base, with 6 bases spanning the gap. In germline, CDR1 is MDHEN, CDR2 SYDVKM.

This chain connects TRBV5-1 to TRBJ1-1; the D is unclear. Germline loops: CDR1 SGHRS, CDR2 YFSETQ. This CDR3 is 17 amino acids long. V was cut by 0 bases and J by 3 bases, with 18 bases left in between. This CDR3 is CASSLGTTSDYYTEAFF. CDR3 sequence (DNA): TGCGCCAGCAGCTTGGGAACCACCTCAGATTACTACACTGAAGCTTTCTTT.

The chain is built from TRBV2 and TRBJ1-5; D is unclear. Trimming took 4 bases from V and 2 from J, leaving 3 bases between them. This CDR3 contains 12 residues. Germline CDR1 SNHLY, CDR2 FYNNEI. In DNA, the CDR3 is TGTGCCAGCAGTGCCGGCAATCAGCCCCAGCATTTT. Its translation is CASSAGNQPQHF.

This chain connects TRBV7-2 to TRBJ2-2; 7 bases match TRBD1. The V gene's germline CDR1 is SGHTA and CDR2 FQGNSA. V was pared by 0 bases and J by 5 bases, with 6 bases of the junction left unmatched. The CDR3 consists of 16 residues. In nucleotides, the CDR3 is TGTGCCAGCAGCTTAGCTAGACAGGGAAGGACCGGGGAGCTGTTTTTT. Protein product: CASSLARQGRTGELFF.

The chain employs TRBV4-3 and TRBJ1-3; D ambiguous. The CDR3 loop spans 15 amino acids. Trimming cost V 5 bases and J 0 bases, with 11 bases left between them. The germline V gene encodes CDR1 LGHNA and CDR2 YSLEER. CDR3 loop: CASSAFPTSGNTIYF. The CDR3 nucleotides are TGCGCCAGCAGCGCTTTTCCTACCTCTGGAAACACCATATATTTT.

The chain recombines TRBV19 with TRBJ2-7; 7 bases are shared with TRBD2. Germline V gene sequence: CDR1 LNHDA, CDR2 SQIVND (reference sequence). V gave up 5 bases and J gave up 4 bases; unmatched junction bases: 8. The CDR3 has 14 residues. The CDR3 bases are TGTGCCAGTAGTTTTCAGCGGGAATCATACGAGCAGTACTTC. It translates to CASSFQRESYEQYF.

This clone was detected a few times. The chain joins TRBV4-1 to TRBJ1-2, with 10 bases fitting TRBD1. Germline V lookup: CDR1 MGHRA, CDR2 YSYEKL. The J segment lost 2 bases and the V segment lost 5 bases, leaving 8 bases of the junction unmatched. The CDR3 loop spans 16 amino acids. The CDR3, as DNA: TGCGCCAGCAGCATGGGGCCGGGACAGGGGAACTATGGCTACACCTTC. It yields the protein CASSMGPGQGNYGYTF.